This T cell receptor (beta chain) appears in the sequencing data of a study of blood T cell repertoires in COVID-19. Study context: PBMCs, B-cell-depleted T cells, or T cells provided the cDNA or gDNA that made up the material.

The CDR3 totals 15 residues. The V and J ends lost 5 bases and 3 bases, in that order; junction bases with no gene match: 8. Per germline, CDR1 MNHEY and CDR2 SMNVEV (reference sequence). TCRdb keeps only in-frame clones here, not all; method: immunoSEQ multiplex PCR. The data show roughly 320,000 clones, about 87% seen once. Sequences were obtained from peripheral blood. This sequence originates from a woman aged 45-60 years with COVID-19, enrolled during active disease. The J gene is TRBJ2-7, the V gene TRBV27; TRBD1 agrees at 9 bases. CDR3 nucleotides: TGTGCCAGCAGTCCCCAGGTGGGACAGGGCTACGAGCAGTACTTC. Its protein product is CASSPQVGQGYEQYF.